This is a list of T cell receptor beta chains from one sample in a study of shared clonotypes between healthy human individuals. TCRdb keeps only in-frame clones here, not all; method: immunoSEQ multiplex PCR. The sample holds under 350,000 clones, about nine tenths seen once. The specimen was memory CD8+ T cells sorted from blood. The receptors stem from a man aged 18 to 30 in good health. CDR3s include the opening cysteine and the closing phenylalanine or tryptophan. The D gene is left open where the match is weak. Only some rows state a clone size, as once, few, many or a class for expanded clones.

NA	14	NA	TRBJ1-3	TRBV27	CASSSMGGGNTIYF	TGTGCCAGCAGTTCTATGGGGGGAGGAAACACCATATATTTT
NA	14	NA	TRBJ1-1	TRBV29-1	CSVAGADWRTEAFF	TGCAGCGTTGCGGGGGCGGACTGGCGAACTGAAGCTTTCTTT
NA	12	NA	TRBJ2-7	TRBV19	CASSMAGYEQYF	TGTGCCAGTAGTATGGCAGGATACGAGCAGTACTTC
few	16	NA	TRBJ2-3	TRBV5-4	CASSLEPGTSTDTQYF	TGTGCCAGCAGCTTGGAGCCAGGGACTAGCACAGATACGCAGTATTTT
NA	12	NA	TRBJ2-1	TRBV10-2	CASRLDRNEQFF	TGCGCCAGCAGATTGGACCGCAATGAGCAGTTCTTC
NA	12	NA	TRBJ2-1	TRBV5-1	CASTNFHNEQFF	TGCGCCAGCACCAACTTCCACAATGAGCAGTTCTTC
NA	18	TRBD2	TRBJ2-3	TRBV4-1	CASSPQGTVSSGRDTQYF	TGCGCCAGCAGCCCCCAGGGAACAGTCTCTAGCGGGAGGGATACGCAGTATTTT
many	14	NA	TRBJ2-3	TRBV5-1	CASSLDQYTDTQYF	TGCGCCAGCAGCTTGGACCAGTATACAGATACGCAGTATTTT
NA	15	NA	TRBJ2-3	TRBV4-3	CASSQGRYSTDTQYF	TGCGCCAGCAGCCAGGGACGCTATAGCACAGATACGCAGTATTTT
NA	13	TRBD1	TRBJ1-5	TRBV5-5	CASSTTGDQPQHF	TGTGCCAGCAGTACGACAGGGGATCAGCCCCAGCATTTT
NA	14	NA	TRBJ1-1	TRBV7-9	CASSLGPGDTEAFF	TGTGCCAGCAGCTTGGGGCCAGGGGACACTGAAGCTTTCTTT
NA	13	NA	TRBJ1-1	TRBV27	CATSLEEGTEAFF	TGTGCCACTTCCCTGGAGGAAGGAACTGAAGCTTTCTTT
NA	13	TRBD1	TRBJ2-7	TRBV7-7	CASAPGQGYEQYF	TGTGCTAGCGCGCCGGGACAGGGGTACGAGCAGTACTTC
NA	11	NA	TRBJ2-7	TRBV27	CASSRGYEQYF	TGTGCCAGCAGTAGGGGCTACGAGCAGTACTTC
few	17	NA	TRBJ2-1	TRBV4-3	CASSQEKVLTRSNEQFF	TGCGCCAGCAGCCAAGAGAAAGTTCTAACTAGAAGCAATGAGCAGTTCTTC
NA	15	TRBD1	TRBJ2-7	TRBV6-6	CASSYDRGLSYEQYF	TGTGCCAGCAGTTATGACAGGGGTCTATCCTACGAGCAGTACTTC
NA	19	NA	TRBJ1-5	TRBV9	CASSAGRTQPLDSNQPQHF	TGTGCCAGCAGCGCCGGACGTACCCAACCACTCGATAGCAATCAGCCCCAGCATTTT
NA	13	TRBD1	TRBJ1-2	TRBV5-1	CASSLRQGYGYTF	TGCGCCAGCAGCCTACGACAGGGCTATGGCTACACCTTC
NA	13	NA	TRBJ1-4	TRBV7-6	CASSLTGNEKLFF	TGTGCCAGCAGCTTGACGGGAAATGAAAAACTGTTTTTT
NA	17	NA	TRBJ1-2	TRBV18	CASSPRVWGLSNYGYTF	TGTGCCAGCTCACCAAGGGTTTGGGGGCTAAGCAACTATGGCTACACCTTC
NA	12	NA	TRBJ2-2	TRBV29-1	CSARPDPGELFF	TGCAGCGCCAGACCGGACCCCGGGGAGCTGTTTTTT
NA	17	NA	TRBJ1-1	TRBV9	CASSAPAGQGWDTEAFF	TGTGCCAGCAGCGCCCCAGCAGGTCAGGGGTGGGACACTGAAGCTTTCTTT
NA	13	NA	TRBJ2-5	TRBV6-5	CASSYPEGETQYF	TGTGCCAGCAGTTACCCAGAAGGGGAGACCCAGTACTTC
NA	14	NA	TRBJ1-1	TRBV9	CASSGQGGGTEAFF	TGTGCCAGCAGCGGGCAGGGTGGCGGCACTGAAGCTTTCTTT
NA	14	NA	TRBJ2-7	TRBV5-5	CASSLVRLSYEQYF	TGTGCCAGCAGCTTGGTAAGACTTTCCTACGAGCAGTACTTC
NA	12	NA	TRBJ2-7	TRBV9	CASSGLLGEQYF	TGTGCCAGCAGCGGGCTCCTGGGGGAGCAGTACTTC
NA	14	TRBD1	TRBJ2-7	TRBV5-6	CASSWDRGAYEQYF	TGTGCCAGCAGCTGGGACAGGGGTGCCTACGAGCAGTACTTC
many	14	TRBD2	TRBJ2-5	TRBV19	CASNPGLQQETQYF	TGTGCCAGTAATCCGGGACTACAACAAGAGACCCAGTACTTC
NA	17	TRBD2	TRBJ2-3	TRBV7-2	CASSLAHLAEGTDTQYF	TGTGCCAGCAGCTTAGCGCATCTAGCGGAAGGCACAGATACGCAGTATTTT
NA	15	NA	TRBJ1-4	TRBV6-5	CASSYGSRVNEKLFF	TGTGCCAGCAGTTACGGGTCAAGGGTCAATGAAAAACTGTTTTTT
NA	12	NA	TRBJ2-1	TRBV6-5	CASSPRYNEQFF	TGTGCCAGCAGTCCTAGATACAATGAGCAGTTCTTC
once	16	NA	TRBJ1-1	TRBV5-1	CASSLLPMTVHTEAFF	TGCGCCAGCAGCTTGTTGCCGATGACAGTCCACACTGAAGCTTTCTTT
NA	14	NA	TRBJ2-5	TRBV10-3	CAISEPDPLETQYF	TGTGCCATCAGTGAGCCAGATCCCCTGGAGACCCAGTACTTC
NA	10	NA	TRBJ2-7	TRBV29-1	CSVVEYEQYF	TGCAGCGTTGTAGAATACGAGCAGTACTTC
NA	15	NA	TRBJ1-5	TRBV4-3	CASSQEEGDNQPQHF	TGCGCCAGCAGCCAAGAAGAAGGAGACAATCAGCCCCAGCATTTT
NA	14	NA	TRBJ2-1	TRBV9	CASSVVRDYNEQFF	TGTGCCAGCAGCGTAGTCAGGGACTACAATGAGCAGTTCTTC
NA	14	NA	TRBJ2-5	TRBV9	CASSVGTEGETQYF	TGTGCCAGCAGCGTCGGAACCGAGGGGGAGACCCAGTACTTC
once	16	NA	TRBJ2-7	TRBV7-7	CASTTRFDQGGYEQYF	TGTGCTAGCACCACTAGGTTTGATCAGGGTGGCTACGAGCAGTACTTC
NA	13	NA	TRBJ2-7	TRBV30	CAWSEGAGYVQYF	TGTGCCTGGAGTGAGGGAGCGGGTTACGTGCAGTACTTC
NA	16	TRBD2	TRBJ2-2	TRBV27	CASSLTGTRGAGELFF	TGTGCCAGCAGTTTAACCGGGACTCGGGGGGCCGGGGAGCTGTTTTTT
NA	15	NA	TRBJ2-7	TRBV11-2	CASSLEGLGLYEQYF	TGTGCCAGCAGCTTAGAAGGCCTAGGGCTCTACGAGCAGTACTTC
NA	16	TRBD2	TRBJ2-3	TRBV28	CASGLELAGETDTQYF	TGTGCCAGCGGCCTCGAACTAGCGGGGGAGACAGATACGCAGTATTTT
NA	18	TRBD2	TRBJ2-5	TRBV5-4	CASSLGEGLAGEAETQYF	TGTGCCAGCAGCTTGGGGGAAGGACTAGCGGGAGAGGCAGAGACCCAGTACTTC
NA	12	NA	TRBJ2-7	TRBV5-1	CASSDDSYEQYF	TGCGCCAGCAGTGACGACTCCTACGAGCAGTACTTC
NA	14	TRBD1	TRBJ1-2	TRBV6-6	CASSQRQGNYGYTF	TGTGCCAGCAGTCAACGACAGGGGAACTATGGCTACACCTTC
NA	14	TRBD1	TRBJ2-3	TRBV27	CASRRQGLGDTQYF	TGTGCCAGCAGACGACAGGGGTTAGGGGATACGCAGTATTTT
NA	17	TRBD2	TRBJ2-3	TRBV7-2	CASSLELAGVSTDTQYF	TGTGCCAGCAGCTTAGAGCTAGCGGGGGTGTCTACAGATACGCAGTATTTT
NA	14	NA	TRBJ2-7	TRBV7-2	CASSLAGITYEQYF	TGTGCCAGCAGCTTAGCGGGCATTACCTACGAGCAGTACTTC
NA	14	TRBD1	TRBJ2-1	TRBV7-9	CASSLGQGGDEQFF	TGTGCCAGCAGCTTAGGACAGGGCGGCGATGAGCAGTTCTTC
NA	16	TRBD2	TRBJ2-3	TRBV9	CASSDIAGGITDTQYF	TGTGCCAGCAGCGATATAGCGGGAGGTATAACAGATACGCAGTATTTT
NA	13	NA	TRBJ1-2	TRBV10-1	CASRSGSCHGYTF	TGCGCCAGCAGGTCAGGGTCCTGCCATGGCTACACCTTC
NA	15	TRBD1	TRBJ2-5	TRBV10-3	CAISKTGEPMETQYF	TGTGCCATCAGTAAGACAGGGGAACCCATGGAGACCCAGTACTTC
NA	19	NA	TRBJ1-5	TRBV28	CASSPLPGSELYSNQPQHF	TGTGCCAGCAGCCCTTTGCCGGGTTCTGAATTATATAGCAATCAGCCCCAGCATTTT
few	13	NA	TRBJ2-6	TRBV6-5	CASGGSGANVLTF	TGTGCCAGCGGGGGGTCCGGGGCCAACGTCCTGACTTTC
NA	14	NA	TRBJ2-7	TRBV15	CATSRVDGPYEQYF	TGTGCCACCAGCAGAGTGGACGGCCCCTACGAGCAGTACTTC
NA	13	NA	TRBJ2-7	TRBV5-1	CASSWDTTYEQYF	TGCGCCAGCAGCTGGGACACGACCTACGAGCAGTACTTC
NA	16	TRBD1	TRBJ2-7	TRBV7-9	CASSDPSGTGVFEQYF	TGTGCCAGCAGCGACCCCAGCGGGACAGGGGTCTTCGAGCAGTACTTC
NA	10	NA	TRBJ2-3	TRBV27	CASGGDTQYF	TGTGCCAGCGGGGGAGATACGCAGTATTTT
few	17	NA	TRBJ1-1	TRBV5-1	CASSLLGGLSMNTEAFF	TGCGCCAGCAGCTTACTAGGGGGGCTGTCGATGAACACTGAAGCTTTCTTT
NA	14	TRBD1	TRBJ2-7	TRBV19	CASSIASGGYEQYF	TGTGCCAGTAGTATAGCGTCAGGGGGCTACGAGCAGTACTTC